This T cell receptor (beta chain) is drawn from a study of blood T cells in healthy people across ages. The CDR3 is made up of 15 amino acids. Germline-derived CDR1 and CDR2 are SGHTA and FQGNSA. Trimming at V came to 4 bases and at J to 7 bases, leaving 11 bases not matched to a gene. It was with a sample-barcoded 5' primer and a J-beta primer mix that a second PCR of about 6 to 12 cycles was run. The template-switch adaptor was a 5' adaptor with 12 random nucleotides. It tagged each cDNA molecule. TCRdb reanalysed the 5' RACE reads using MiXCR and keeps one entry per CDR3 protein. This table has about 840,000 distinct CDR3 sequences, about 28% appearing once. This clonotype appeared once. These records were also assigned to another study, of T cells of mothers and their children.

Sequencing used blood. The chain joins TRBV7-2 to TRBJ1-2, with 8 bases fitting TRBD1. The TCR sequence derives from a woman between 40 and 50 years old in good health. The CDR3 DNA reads TGTGCCAGCAGCTGGGATTCAGGGGGCTTTGGTGGCTACACCTTC. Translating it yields CASSWDSGGFGGYTF.